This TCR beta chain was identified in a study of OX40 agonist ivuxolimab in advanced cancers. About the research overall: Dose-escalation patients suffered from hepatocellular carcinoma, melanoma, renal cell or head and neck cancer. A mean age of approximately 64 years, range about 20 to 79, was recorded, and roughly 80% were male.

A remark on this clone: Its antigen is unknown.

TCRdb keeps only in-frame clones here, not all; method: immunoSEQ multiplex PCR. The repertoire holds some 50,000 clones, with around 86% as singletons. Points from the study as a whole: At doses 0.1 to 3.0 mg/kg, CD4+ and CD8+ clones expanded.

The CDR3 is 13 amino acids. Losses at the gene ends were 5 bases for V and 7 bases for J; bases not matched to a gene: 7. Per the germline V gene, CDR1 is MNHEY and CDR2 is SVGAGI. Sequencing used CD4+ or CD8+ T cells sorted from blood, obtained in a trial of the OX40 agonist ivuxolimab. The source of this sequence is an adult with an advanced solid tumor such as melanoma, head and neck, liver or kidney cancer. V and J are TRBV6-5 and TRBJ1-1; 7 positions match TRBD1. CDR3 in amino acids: CASSRSGGFEAFF. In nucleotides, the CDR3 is TGTGCCAGCAGTAGGTCAGGGGGATTTGAAGCTTTCTTT.